The present entry profiles one T cell receptor (beta chain) with its context. The antigen is unknown. One end of the junction does not line up with germline, which may come from a read error. This entry is derived from a study of CD8+CD57+ T cells in acquired aplastic anemia. Profiles of TCR beta VDJ and CDR3 were generated from a genomic DNA template. TCRdb re-called the reads through MiXCR, storing one row per CDR3 protein. The sample contains just over 400,000 distinct CDR3 sequences, 65% to 80% of which appear only once. Study-wide results and caveats: Patients and controls had CD8+ Simpson's diversity values that were not significantly distinct.

Germline CDR1 reads SGHTA; CDR2 reads FQGNSA. The CDR3 runs 14 residues. The chain joins TRBV7-2 to TRBJ2-1; 9 positions match TRBD2. The sequenced material came from sorted CD4+, CD8+, or CD8+CD57+ T cells (not recorded which) from PBMCs. The source of this sequence is a human donor in good health, serving as a control. The CDR3 loop reads CASTLAGYYDEQFF. The CDR3 DNA is TGCGCCAGCACCCTAGCGGGGTACTACGATGAGCAGTTCTTC.